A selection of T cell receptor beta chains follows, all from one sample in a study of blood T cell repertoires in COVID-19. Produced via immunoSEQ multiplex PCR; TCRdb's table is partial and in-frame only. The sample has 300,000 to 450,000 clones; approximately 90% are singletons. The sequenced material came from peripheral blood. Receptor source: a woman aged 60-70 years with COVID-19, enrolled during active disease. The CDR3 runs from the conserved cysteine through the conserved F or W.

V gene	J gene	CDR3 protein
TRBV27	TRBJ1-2	CASRVSTGTSHFPNYGYTF
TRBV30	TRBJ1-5	CAWSVRGTGIANQPQHF
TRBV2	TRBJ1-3	CASSEYQGTSGNTIYF
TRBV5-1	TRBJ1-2	CASSLAGRGQDYGYTF
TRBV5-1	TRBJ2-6	CASSSVPGQGLSGANVLTF
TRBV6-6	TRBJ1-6	CASSARDNSSPLHF
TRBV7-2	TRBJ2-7	CASSITSGTFHEQYF
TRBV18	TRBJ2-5	CASSPSADSWEYF
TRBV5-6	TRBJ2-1	CASSLPTGDEQFF
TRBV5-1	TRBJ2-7	CASSLIQGPYEQYF
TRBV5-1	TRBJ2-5	CASSSVAGTRQETQYF
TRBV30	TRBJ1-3	CAWSPRGPRNTIYF
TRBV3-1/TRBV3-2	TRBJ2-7	CATRDRVGEQYF
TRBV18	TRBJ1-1	CASSGLTGVTEAFF
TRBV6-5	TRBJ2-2	CASSYSWQGTTGELFF
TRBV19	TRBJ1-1	CASSLGRRGLMNTEAFF
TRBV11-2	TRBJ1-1	CASSLNRGPRAFF
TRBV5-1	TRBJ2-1	CASSLERAYNEQFF
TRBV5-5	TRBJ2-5	CASSLGLVSRETQYF
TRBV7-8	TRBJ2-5	CASSSPPGTSERKTQYF
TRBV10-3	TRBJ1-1	CAIRRQGEHTEAFF
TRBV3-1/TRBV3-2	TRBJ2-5	CASSPRGVAGGLATQYF
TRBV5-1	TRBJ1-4	CASRDGGREKLFF
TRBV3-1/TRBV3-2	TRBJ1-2	CASSPYRGGGYTF
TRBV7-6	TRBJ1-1	CASSPQGQPNTEAFF
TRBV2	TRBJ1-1	CASRGQFTEAFF
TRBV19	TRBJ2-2	CASSIDRVVGELFF
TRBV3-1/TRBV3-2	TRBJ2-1	CASSHRDITYNEQFF
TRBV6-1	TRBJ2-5	CASSDYTETQYF
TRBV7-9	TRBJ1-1	CASSLGVVWTEAFF
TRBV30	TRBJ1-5	CAWSDRGHQPQHF
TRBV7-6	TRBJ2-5	CASSLGQGAETQYF
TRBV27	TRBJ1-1	CASSFVGTNTEAFF
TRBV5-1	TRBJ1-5	CASSLGMGSNQPQHF
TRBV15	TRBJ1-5	CATSRQDNQPQHF
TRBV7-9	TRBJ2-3	CASSLSTDTQYF
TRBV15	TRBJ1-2	CATSRGGQNYGYTF
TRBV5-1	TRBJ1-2	CASSPDTYYGYTF
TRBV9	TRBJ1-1	CASSKEAFF
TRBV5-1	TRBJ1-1	CASSSRADRGGDEAFF
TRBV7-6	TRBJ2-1	CASSTSSGGPNEQFF
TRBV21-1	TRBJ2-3	CASMLCGPVTDTQYF
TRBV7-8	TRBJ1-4	CASSPDRGVGEKLFF
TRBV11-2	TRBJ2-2	CASTRLAGGRDGELFF
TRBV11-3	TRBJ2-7	CASSLAGQLYEQYF
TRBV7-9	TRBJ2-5	CASSSQGQETQYF
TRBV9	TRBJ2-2	CASSVEGNSLNTGELFF
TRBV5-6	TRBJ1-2	CASSFRQVYGYTF
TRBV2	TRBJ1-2	CASTIGWDSSYGYTF
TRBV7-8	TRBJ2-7	CASSLVVWPYEQYF
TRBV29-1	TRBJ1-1	CSVEDLPTGNSEAFF
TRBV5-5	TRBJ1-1	CASSLGPGMNTEAFF
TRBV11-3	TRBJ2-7	CASSTRGDRDHEQYF
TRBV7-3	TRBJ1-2	CASSTTGGEYGYTF
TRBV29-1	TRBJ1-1	CSVGQGWNTEAFF
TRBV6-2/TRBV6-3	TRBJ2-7	CASSFNPAETAYEQYF
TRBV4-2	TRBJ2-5	CASSQENGQGFSETQYF
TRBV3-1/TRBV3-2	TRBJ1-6	CASSQGADSPLHF